This T cell receptor (beta chain) is from a study of cytomegalovirus exposure and HLA in healthy donors. Both 60 Vbeta primers and 13 Jbeta primers went into the PCR. The data were produced by immunoSEQ multiplex PCR, yet TCRdb's version contains in-frame clones alone and is incomplete. This repertoire includes 35,000 to 45,000 clones. J was trimmed by 2 bases and V by 4 bases; bases with no gene match: 8. The CDR3 loop spans 16 amino acids. Germline V gene sequence: CDR1 MGHRA, CDR2 YSYEKL. This sequence joins TRBV4-1 and TRBJ2-3, with TRBD2 identical over 8 bases. This clonotype originated in a male donor in good health and CMV-seronegative. Sequencing input: PBMCs. For the CDR3, the DNA is TGCGCCAGCAGCCCTCGACTAGCGCAAAACACAGATACGCAGTATTTT. This translates into CASSPRLAQNTDTQYF.